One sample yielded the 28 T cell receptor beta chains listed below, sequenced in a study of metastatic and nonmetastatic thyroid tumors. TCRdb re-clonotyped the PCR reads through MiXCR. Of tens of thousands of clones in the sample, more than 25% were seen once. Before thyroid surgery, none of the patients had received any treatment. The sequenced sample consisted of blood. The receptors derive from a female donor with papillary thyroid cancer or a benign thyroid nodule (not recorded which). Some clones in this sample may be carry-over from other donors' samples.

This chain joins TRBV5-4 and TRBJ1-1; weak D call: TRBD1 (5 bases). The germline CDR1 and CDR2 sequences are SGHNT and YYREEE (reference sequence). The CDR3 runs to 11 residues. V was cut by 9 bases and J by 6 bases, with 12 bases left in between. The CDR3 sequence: CANRLVAEAFF. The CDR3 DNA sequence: TGTGCCAACAGGCTTGTGGCTGAAGCTTTCTTT. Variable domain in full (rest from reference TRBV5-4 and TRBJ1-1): ETGVTQSPTHLIKTRGQQVTLRCSSQSGHNTVSWYQQALGQGPQFIFQYYREEENGRGNFPPRFSGLQFPNYSSELNVNALELDDSALYLCANRLVAEAFFGQGTRLTVV.

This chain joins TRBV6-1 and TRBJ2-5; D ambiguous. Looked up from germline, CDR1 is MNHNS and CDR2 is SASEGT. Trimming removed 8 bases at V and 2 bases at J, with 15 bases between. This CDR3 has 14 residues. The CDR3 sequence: CASRQKGFQETQYF. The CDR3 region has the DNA TGTGCCAGCCGTCAGAAGGGATTTCAAGAGACCCAGTACTTC.

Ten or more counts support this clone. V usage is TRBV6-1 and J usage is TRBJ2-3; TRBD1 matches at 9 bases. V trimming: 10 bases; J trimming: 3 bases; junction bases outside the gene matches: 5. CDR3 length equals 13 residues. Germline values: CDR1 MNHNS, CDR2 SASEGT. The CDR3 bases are TGTGCCACTGGGGACAGGGTAACAGATACGCAGTATTTT. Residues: CATGDRVTDTQYF.

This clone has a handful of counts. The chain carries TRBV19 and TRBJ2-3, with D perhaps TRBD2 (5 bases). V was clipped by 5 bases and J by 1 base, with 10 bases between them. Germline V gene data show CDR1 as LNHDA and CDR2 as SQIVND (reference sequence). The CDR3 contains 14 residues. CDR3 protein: CASSPWTGTDTQYF. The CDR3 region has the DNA TGTGCCAGTAGTCCTTGGACTGGCACAGATACGCAGTATTTT.

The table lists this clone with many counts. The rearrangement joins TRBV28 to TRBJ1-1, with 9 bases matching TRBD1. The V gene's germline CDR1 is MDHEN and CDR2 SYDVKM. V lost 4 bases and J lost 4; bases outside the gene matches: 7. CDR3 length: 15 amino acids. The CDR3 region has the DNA TGTGCCAGCAGTTGGCCGGGACAGGGTGCCACTGAAGCTTTCTTT. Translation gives CASSWPGQGATEAFF.

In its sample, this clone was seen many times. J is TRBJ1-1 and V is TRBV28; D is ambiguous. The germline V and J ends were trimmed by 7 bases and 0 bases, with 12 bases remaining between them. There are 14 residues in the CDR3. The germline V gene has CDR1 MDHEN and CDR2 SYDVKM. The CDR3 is CASNRPGMNTEAFF. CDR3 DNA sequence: TGTGCCAGCAACCGGCCGGGAATGAACACTGAAGCTTTCTTT.

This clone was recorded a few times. Here the CDR3 DNA reads TGTGCCAGCAGTTACGATTTAGGGGTCACTGAAGCTTTCTTT. Protein sequence: CASSYDLGVTEAFF. V usage is TRBV6-2 or TRBV6-3 and J usage is TRBJ1-1, with D maybe TRBD1 (5 bases). The CDR3 is 14 amino acids. Looked up from germline, CDR1 is MNHEY and CDR2 is SVGEGT. V lost 2 bases to trimming and J lost 4 bases, with 11 bases between them.

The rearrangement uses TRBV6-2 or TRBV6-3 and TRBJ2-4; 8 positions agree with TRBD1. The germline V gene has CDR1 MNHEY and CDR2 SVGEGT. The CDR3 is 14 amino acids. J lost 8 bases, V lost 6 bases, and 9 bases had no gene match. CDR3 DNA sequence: TGTGCCAGCAGGCATCCAGGGGGCGCGCACATTCAGTACTTC. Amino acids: CASRHPGGAHIQYF.

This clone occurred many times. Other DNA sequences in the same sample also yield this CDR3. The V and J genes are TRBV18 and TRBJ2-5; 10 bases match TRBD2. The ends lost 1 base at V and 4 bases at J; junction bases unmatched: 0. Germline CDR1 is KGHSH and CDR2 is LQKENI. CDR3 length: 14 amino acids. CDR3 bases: TGTGCCAGCTCACCACTAGCGGGAGGAGAGACCCAGTACTTC. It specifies CASSPLAGGETQYF. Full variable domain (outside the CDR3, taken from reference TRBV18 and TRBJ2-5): NAGVMQNPRHLVRRRGQEARLRCSPMKGHSHVYWYRQLPEEGLKFMVYLQKENIIDESGMPKERFSAEFPKEGPSILRIQQVVRGDSAAYFCASSPLAGGETQYFGPGTRLLVL.

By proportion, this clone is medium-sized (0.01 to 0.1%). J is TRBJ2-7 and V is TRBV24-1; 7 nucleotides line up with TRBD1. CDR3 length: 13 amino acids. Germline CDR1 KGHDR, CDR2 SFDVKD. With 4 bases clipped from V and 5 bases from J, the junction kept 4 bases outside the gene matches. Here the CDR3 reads CATSEGTVDEQYF. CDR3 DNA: TGTGCCACCAGTGAGGGGACAGTAGACGAGCAGTACTTC.

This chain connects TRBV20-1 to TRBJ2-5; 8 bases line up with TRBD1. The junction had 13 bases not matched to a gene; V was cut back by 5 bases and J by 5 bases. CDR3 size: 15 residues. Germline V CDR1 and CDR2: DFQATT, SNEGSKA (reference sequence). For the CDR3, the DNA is TGCAGTGCTCACGCCGTGGACAGGGCTAGCGAGACCCAGTACTTC. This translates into CSAHAVDRASETQYF.

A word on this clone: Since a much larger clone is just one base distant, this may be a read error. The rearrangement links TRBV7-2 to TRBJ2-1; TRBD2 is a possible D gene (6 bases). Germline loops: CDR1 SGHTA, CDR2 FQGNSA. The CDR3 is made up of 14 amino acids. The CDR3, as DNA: TGTGCCATCAGCTTTGCGTTGGGAGGCAATGAGCGGTTCTTC. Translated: CAISFALGGNERFF. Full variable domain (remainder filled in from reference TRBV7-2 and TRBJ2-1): GAGVSQSPSNKVTEKGKDVELRCDPISGHTALYWYRQSLGQGLEFLIYFQGNSAPDKSGLPSDRFSAERTGGSVSTLTIQRTQQEDSAVYLCAISFALGGNERFFGPGTRLTVL.

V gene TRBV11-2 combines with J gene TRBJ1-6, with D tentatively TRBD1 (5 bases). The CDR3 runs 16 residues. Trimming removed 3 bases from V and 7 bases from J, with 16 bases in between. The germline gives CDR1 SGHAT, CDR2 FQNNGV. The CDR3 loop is CASSFRVGRENSPLHF. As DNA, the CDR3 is TGTGCCAGCAGCTTTAGAGTAGGCAGGGAGAATTCACCCCTCCACTTT.

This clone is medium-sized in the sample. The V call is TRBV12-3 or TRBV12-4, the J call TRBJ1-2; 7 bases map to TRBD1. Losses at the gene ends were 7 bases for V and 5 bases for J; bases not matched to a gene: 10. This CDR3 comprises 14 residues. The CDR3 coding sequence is TGTGCCAGCACCCCGAGACAGGGTTATTATGGCTACACCTTC. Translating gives CASTPRQGYYGYTF.

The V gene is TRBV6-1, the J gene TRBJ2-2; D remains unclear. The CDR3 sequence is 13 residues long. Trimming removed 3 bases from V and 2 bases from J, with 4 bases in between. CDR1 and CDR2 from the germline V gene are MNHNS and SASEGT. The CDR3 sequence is CASSDENTGELFF. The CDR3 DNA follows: TGTGCCAGCAGTGACGAAAACACCGGGGAGCTGTTTTTT.

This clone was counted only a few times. The DNA for the CDR3 is TGTGCCAGCAGTGACAGGGAAGAATCACCCCTCCACTTT. It encodes CASSDREESPLHF. The chain couples TRBV6-1 to TRBJ1-6; tentatively, D is TRBD1 (5 bases). Germline CDR1 reads MNHNS; CDR2 reads SASEGT. V was clipped by 3 bases and J by 10 bases, with 10 bases between them. The length of the CDR3 is 13 residues.

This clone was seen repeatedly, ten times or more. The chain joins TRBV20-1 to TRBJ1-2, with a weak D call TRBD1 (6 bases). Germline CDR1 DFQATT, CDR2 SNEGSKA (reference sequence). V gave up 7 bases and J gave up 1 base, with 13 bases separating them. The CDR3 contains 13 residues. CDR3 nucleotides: TGCAGTGAATGGGGGGGCCTTAACTATGGCTACACCTTC. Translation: CSEWGGLNYGYTF.

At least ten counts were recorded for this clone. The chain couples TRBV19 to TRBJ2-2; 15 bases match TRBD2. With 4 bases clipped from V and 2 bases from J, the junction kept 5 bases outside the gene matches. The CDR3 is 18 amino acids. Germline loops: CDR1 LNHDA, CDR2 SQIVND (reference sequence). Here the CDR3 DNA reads TGTGCCAGTAGTAAGGGACTAGCGGGGGGTCTAAACACCGGGGAGCTGTTTTTT. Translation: CASSKGLAGGLNTGELFF.

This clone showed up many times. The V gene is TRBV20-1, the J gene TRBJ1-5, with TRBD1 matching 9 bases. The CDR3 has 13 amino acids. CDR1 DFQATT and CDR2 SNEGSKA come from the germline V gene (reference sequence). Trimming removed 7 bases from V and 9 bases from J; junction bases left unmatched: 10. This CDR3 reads CSVIGQGRWPQHF. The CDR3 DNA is TGCAGTGTGATCGGACAGGGGAGATGGCCCCAGCATTTT.

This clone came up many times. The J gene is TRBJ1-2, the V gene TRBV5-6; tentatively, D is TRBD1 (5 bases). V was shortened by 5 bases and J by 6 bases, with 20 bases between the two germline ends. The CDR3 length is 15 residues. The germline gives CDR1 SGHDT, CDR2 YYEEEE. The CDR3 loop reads CASRELGEVKDGYTF. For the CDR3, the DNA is TGTGCCAGCAGGGAGTTGGGGGAAGTGAAGGATGGCTACACCTTC.

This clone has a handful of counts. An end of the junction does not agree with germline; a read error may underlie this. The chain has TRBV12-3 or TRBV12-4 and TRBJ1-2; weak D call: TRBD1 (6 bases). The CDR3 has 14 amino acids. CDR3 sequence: CASGLPGQSYVYTF. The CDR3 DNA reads TGTGCCAGCGGGTTACCGGGACAAAGCTATGTCTACACCTTC.

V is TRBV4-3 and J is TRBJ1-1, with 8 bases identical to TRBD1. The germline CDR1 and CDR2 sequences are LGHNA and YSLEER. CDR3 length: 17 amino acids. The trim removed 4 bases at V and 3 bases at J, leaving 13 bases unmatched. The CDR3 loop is CASSPLGAGGWDTEAFF. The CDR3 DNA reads TGCGCCAGCAGCCCCCTTGGGGCAGGGGGCTGGGACACTGAAGCTTTCTTT.

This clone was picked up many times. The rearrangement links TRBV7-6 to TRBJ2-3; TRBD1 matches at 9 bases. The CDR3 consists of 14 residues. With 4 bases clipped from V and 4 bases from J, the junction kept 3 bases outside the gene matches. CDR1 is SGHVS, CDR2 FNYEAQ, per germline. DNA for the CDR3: TGTGCCAGCAGCTGGGGACAGGGCCCAGATACGCAGTATTTT. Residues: CASSWGQGPDTQYF.

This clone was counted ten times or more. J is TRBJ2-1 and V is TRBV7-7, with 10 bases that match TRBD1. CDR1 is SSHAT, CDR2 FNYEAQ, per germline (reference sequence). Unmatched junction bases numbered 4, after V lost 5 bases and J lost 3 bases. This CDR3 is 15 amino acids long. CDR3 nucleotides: TGTGCCAGCAGCAAAGGGACAGGGGTCTACAATGAGCAGTTCTTC. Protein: CASSKGTGVYNEQFF.

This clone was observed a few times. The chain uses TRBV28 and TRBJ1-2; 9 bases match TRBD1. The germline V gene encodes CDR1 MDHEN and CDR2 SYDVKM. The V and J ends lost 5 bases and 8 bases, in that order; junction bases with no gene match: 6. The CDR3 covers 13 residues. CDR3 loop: CASSAGTGSGYTF. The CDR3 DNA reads TGTGCCAGCAGTGCGGGGACAGGGTCCGGCTACACCTTC.

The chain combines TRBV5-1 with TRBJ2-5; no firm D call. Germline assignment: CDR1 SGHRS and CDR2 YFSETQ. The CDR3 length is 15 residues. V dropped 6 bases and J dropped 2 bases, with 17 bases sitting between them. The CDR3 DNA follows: TGCGCCAGCAACCAATGGGGATCGGCTCAAGAGACCCAGTACTTC. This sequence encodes CASNQWGSAQETQYF.

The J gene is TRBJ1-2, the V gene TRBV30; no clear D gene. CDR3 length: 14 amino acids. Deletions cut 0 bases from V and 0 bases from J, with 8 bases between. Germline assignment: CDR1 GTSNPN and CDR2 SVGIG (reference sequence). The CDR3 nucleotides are TGTGCCTGGAGTGTCGGGCCGTCTAACTATGGCTACACCTTC. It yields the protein CAWSVGPSNYGYTF. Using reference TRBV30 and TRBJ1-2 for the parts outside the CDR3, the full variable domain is SQTIHQWPATLVQPVGSPLSLECTVEGTSNPNLYWYRQAAGRGLQLLFYSVGIGQISSEVPQNLSASRPQDRQFILSSKKLLLSDSGFYLCAWSVGPSNYGYTFGSGTRLTVV.

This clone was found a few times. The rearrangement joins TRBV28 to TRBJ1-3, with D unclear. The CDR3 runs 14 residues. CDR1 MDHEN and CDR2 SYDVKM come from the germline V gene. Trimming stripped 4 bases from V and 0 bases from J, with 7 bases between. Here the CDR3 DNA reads TGTGCCAGCAGTTCGGTGTCCTCTGGAAACACCATATATTTT. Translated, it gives CASSSVSSGNTIYF.